Here is one T cell receptor (beta chain) with its context. Its cognate antigen is unknown. This sample is part of a study of T-cell memory formation after mild COVID-19. Study-level points and caveats: In second-wave clones peaking day 37, SARS-CoV-2 specificity remained unconfirmed.

From 5'RACE with constant-segment primers came TCR alpha and TCR beta cDNA libraries that carried sample barcodes and UMIs. MiXCR, run by TCRdb on the 5' RACE reads, gives a single entry per CDR3 protein. Among around 400,000 distinct CDR3 sequences listed, around 24% were seen once. Germline V gene lookup returns CDR1 SGHRS and CDR2 YFSETQ. The ends lost 0 bases at V and 0 bases at J; junction bases unmatched: 10. The CDR3 runs 18 residues. The chain employs TRBV5-1 and TRBJ1-1, with TRBD1 matching over 8 bases. Specimen: PBMCs or a T cell subset sorted from them (not recorded which). This TCR came from an adult woman who had mild COVID-19 (a few samples of this study predate the infection). Cell type and time point are not known. The CDR3 sequence: CASSLARGRGPMNTEAFF. In nucleotides, the CDR3 is TGCGCCAGCAGCTTGGCCCGGGGCAGGGGGCCCATGAACACTGAAGCTTTCTTT.